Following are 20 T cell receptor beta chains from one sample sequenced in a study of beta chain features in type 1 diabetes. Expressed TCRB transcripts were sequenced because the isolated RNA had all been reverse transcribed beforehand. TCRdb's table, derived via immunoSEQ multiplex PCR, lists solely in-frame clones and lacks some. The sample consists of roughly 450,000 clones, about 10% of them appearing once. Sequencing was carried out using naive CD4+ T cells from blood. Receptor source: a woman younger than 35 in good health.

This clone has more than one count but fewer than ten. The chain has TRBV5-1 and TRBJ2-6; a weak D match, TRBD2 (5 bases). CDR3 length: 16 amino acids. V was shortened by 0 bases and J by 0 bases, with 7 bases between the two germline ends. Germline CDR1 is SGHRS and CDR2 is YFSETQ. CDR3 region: CASSLAGSSGANVLTF. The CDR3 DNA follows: TGCGCCAGCAGCTTGGCGGGAAGCTCTGGGGCCAACGTCCTGACTTTC.

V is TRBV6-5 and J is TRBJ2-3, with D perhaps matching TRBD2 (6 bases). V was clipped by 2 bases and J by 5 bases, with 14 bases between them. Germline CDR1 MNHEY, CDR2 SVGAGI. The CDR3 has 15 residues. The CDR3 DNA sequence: TGTGCCAGCAGTTACCGGGACGGGGGATTAGATACGCAGTATTTT. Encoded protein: CASSYRDGGLDTQYF.

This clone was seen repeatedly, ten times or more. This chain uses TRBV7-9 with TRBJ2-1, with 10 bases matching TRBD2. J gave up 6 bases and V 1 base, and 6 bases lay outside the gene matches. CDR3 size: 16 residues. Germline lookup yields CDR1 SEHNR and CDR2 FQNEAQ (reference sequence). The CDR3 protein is CASSLGLAGVRNEQFF. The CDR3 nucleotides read TGTGCCAGCAGCTTAGGCCTAGCGGGAGTACGCAATGAGCAGTTCTTC.

DNA of the CDR3: TGCGCCAGCAGCCAATGGCCTCCTATGGCGGACGAAGCTTTCTTT. Translated, it gives CASSQWPPMADEAFF. This chain uses TRBV4-1 with TRBJ1-1; D is uncertain. The germline V gene has CDR1 MGHRA and CDR2 YSYEKL. With 2 bases removed from V and 8 bases from J, the gap between germline ends came to 18 bases. This CDR3 has 15 residues.

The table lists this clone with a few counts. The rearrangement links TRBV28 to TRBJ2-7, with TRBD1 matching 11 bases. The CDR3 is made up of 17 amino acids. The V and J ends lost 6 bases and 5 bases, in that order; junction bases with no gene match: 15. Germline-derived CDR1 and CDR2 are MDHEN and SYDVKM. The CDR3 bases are TGTGCCAGCAGACCGTTCGGGACAGGGGGGACGGAGAACGAGCAGTACGTC. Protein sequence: CASRPFGTGGTENEQYV.

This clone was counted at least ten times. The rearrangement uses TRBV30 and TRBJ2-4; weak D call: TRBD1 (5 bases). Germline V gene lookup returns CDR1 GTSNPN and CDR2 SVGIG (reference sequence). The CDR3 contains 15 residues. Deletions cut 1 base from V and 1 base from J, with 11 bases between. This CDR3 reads CAWSEGWRAKNIQYF. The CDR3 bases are TGTGCCTGGAGTGAGGGGTGGCGGGCCAAAAACATTCAGTACTTC.

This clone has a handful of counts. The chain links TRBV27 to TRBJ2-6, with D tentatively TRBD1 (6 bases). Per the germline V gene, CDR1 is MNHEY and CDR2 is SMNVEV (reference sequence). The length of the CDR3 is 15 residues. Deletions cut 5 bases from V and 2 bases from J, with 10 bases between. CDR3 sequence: CASSGAGAGANVLTF. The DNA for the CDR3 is TGTGCCAGCAGTGGAGCAGGGGCTGGGGCCAACGTCCTGACTTTC.

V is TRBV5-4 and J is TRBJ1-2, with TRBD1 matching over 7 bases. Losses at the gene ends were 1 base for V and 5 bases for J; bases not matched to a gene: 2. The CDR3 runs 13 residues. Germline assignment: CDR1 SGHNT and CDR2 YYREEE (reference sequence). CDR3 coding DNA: TGTGCCAGCAGCTTGCGACAGGGATATGGCTACACCTTC. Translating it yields CASSLRQGYGYTF.

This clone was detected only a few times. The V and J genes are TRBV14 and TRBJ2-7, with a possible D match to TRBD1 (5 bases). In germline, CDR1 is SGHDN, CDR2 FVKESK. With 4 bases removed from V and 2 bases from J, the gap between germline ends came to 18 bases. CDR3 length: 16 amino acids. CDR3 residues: CASSRNQGWSTYEQYF. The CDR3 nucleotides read TGTGCCAGCAGCCGAAACCAGGGCTGGTCAACCTACGAGCAGTACTTC.

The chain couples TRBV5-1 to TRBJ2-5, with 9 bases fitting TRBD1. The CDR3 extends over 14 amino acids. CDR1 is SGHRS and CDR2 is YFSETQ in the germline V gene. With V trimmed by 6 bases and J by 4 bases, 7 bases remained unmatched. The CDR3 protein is CASTDRGSRETQYF. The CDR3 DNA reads TGCGCCAGCACGGACAGGGGATCTCGAGAGACCCAGTACTTC.

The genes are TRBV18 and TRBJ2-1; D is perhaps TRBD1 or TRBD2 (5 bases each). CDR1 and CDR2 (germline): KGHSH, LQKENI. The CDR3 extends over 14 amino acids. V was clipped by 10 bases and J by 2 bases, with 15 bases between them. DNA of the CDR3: TGTGCCACCATGTACAGAGGGGCCTACAATGAGCAGTTCTTC. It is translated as CATMYRGAYNEQFF.

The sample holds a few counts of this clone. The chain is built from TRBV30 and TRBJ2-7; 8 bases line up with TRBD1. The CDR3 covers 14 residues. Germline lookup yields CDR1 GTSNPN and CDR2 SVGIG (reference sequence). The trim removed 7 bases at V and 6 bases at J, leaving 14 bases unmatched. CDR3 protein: CASQRTGTLSEQYF. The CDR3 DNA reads TGTGCCTCCCAACGGACAGGGACCCTAAGCGAGCAGTACTTC.

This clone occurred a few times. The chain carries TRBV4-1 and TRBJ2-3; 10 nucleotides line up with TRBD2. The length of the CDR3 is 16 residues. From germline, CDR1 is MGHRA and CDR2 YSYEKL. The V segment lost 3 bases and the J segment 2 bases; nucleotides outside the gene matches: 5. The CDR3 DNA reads TGCGCCAGCAGCCACCTACTAGCGGGAATCACAGATACGCAGTATTTT. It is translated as CASSHLLAGITDTQYF.

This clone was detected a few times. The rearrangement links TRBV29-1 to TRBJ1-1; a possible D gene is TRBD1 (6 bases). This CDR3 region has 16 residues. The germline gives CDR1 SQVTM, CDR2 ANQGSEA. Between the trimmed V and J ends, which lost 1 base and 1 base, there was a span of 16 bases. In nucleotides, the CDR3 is TGCAGCGTTGAAGTTGCCGAGGGACATACGAACACTGAAGCTTTCTTT. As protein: CSVEVAEGHTNTEAFF.

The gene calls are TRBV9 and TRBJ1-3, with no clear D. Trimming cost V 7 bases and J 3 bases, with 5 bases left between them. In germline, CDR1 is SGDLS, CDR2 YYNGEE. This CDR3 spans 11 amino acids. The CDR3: CASSFGNTIYF. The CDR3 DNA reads TGTGCCAGCTCCTTTGGAAACACCATATATTTT.

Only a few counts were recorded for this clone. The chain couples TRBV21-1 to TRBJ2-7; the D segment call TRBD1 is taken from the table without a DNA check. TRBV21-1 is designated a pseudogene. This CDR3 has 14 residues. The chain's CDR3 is CASSKAAGCYEQYV. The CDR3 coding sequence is TGTGCCAGCAGCAAAGCCGCAGGGTGCTACGAGCAGTACGTC.

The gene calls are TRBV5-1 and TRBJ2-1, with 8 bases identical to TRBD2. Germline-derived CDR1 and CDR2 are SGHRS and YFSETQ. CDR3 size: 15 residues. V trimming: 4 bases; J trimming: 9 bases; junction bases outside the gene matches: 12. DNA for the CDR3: TGCGCCAGCAGCCTGGGAGCGGGAGATATTCCTGAGCAGTTCTTC. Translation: CASSLGAGDIPEQFF.

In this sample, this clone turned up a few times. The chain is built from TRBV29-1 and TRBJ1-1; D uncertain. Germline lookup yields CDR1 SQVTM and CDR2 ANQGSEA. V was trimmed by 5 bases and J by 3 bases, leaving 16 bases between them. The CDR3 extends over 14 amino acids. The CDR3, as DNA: TGCAGCGTTAAAAGCGGTAGGGCGGACACTGAAGCTTTCTTT. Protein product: CSVKSGRADTEAFF. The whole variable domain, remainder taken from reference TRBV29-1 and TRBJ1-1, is SAVISQKPSRDICQRGTSLTIQCQVDSQVTMMFWYRQQPGQSLTLIATANQGSEATYESGFVIDKFPISRPNLTFSTLTVSNMSPEDSSIYLCSVKSGRADTEAFFGQGTRLTVV.

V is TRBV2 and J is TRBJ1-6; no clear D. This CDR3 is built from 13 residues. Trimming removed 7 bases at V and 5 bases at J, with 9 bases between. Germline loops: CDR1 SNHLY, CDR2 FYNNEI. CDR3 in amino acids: CASTGEDNSPLHF. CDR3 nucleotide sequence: TGTGCCAGCACCGGGGAGGATAATTCACCCCTCCACTTT. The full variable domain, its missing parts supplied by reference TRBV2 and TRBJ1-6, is EPEVTQTPSHQVTQMGQEVILRCVPISNHLYFYWYRQILGQKVEFLVSFYNNEISEKSEIFDDQFSVERPDGSNFTLKIRSTKLEDSAMYFCASTGEDNSPLHFGNGTRLTVT.

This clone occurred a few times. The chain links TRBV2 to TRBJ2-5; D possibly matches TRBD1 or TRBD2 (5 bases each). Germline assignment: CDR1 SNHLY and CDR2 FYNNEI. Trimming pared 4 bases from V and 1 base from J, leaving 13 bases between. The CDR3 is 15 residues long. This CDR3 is CASSGQVGGQETQYF. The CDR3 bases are TGTGCCAGCAGTGGTCAGGTTGGGGGCCAAGAGACCCAGTACTTC. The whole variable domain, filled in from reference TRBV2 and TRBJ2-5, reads EPEVTQTPSHQVTQMGQEVILRCVPISNHLYFYWYRQILGQKVEFLVSFYNNEISEKSEIFDDQFSVERPDGSNFTLKIRSTKLEDSAMYFCASSGQVGGQETQYFGPGTRLLVL.